These 7 T cell receptor beta chains were all obtained from the same sample, sequenced in a study of post-analysis software for immune sequencing data. Overall study findings and caveats: TRBV5-6, TRBV5-1 and TRBV20-1 belonged to a set of roughly 5 TRBV segments that were more frequent in patients than controls.

No antigen has been identified for these receptors. Presence of unique molecular identifiers characterized the TCR beta cDNA libraries. TCRdb re-analysed the PCR reads in MiXCR, keeping a single row per CDR3 protein. The sample lists fewer than 550,000 distinct CDR3 sequences; 30% to 40% were seen once. The sequencing sample was made of blood. The receptors shown here come from a girl aged 2-17 years with multiple sclerosis.

The chain combines TRBV5-1 with TRBJ2-2; D ambiguous. V lost 2 bases and J 1 base, leaving 9 bases between the germline ends. The CDR3 extends over 15 amino acids. Germline CDR1 reads SGHRS; CDR2 reads YFSETQ. The CDR3 here is CASSFGQMNTGELFF. The CDR3 DNA follows: TGCGCCAGCAGCTTTGGTCAGATGAACACCGGGGAGCTGTTTTTT. Complete variable domain (other parts from reference TRBV5-1 and TRBJ2-2): KAGVTQTPRYLIKTRGQQVTLSCSPISGHRSVSWYQQTPGQGLQFLFEYFSETQRNKGNFPGRFSGRQFSNSRSEMNVSTLELGDSALYLCASSFGQMNTGELFFGEGSRLTVL.

Only a few counts were recorded for this clonotype. The V and J genes are TRBV9 and TRBJ2-7; D unresolved. The ends were cut back, 4 bases at V and 0 bases at J, with 11 bases in the middle. The length of the CDR3 is 14 residues. Germline CDR1 reads SGDLS; CDR2 reads YYNGEE. Here the CDR3 reads CASSPRILSYEQYF. The CDR3 region has the DNA TGTGCCAGCAGCCCCCGCATACTCTCCTACGAGCAGTACTTC.

This chain joins TRBV12-3 or TRBV12-4 and TRBJ2-1, with a weak D call TRBD1 (5 bases). The CDR3 has 12 amino acids. Between the trimmed V and J ends, which lost 6 bases and 7 bases, there was a span of 10 bases. The CDR3 bases are TGTGCCAGCAGCACAAACAGGAATGAGCAGTTCTTC. This sequence encodes CASSTNRNEQFF.

The V call is TRBV20-1, the J call TRBJ2-2; perhaps TRBD2 as D (6 bases). V lost 1 base and J lost 7, with 10 bases in between. This CDR3 comprises 13 residues. The germline V gene encodes CDR1 DFQATT and CDR2 SNEGSKA (reference sequence). CDR3 DNA sequence: TGCAGTGCTAGAGGACTAGTTGTCGGGGAGCTGTTTTTT. Translating it yields CSARGLVVGELFF.

The chain carries TRBV4-1 and TRBJ2-1; either TRBD1 or TRBD2 may supply D (5 bases each). Trimming stripped 1 base from V and 5 bases from J, with 18 bases between. The germline V gene encodes CDR1 MGHRA and CDR2 YSYEKL. This CDR3 comprises 17 residues. In DNA form, the CDR3 reads TGCGCCAGCAGCCAAGCTAAGCCGGGTAGAGGGGACAATGAGCAGTTCTTC. Protein product: CASSQAKPGRGDNEQFF.

This clonotype appeared a single time. The rearrangement uses TRBV11-2 and TRBJ2-7, with D maybe TRBD1 (6 bases). The CDR3 consists of 13 residues. V lost 4 bases and J 3 bases, leaving 10 bases between the germline ends. Germline CDR1 SGHAT, CDR2 FQNNGV. This CDR3 is CASSSTTGYEQYF. CDR3 bases: TGTGCCAGCAGCTCAACGACAGGCTACGAGCAGTACTTC.

A few counts support this clonotype. The chain links TRBV15 to TRBJ2-5, with D perhaps matching TRBD1 (6 bases). With 1 base removed from V and 3 bases from J, the gap between germline ends came to 15 bases. CDR1 is LNHNV, CDR2 YYDKDF, per germline (reference sequence). The CDR3 is made up of 16 amino acids. CDR3 DNA: TGTGCCACCAGCAGAGGGCTGAGGACAGCGAAAGAGACCCAGTACTTC. Translation: CATSRGLRTAKETQYF.